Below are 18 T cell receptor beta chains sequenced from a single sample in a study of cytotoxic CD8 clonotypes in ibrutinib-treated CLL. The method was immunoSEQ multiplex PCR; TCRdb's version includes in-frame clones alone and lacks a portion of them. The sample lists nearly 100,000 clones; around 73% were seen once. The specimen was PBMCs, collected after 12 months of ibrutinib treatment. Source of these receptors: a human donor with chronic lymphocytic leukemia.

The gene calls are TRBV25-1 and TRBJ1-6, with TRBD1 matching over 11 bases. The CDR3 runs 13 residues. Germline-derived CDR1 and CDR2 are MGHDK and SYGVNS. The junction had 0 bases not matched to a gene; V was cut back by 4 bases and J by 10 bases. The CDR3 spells CASSGTGGSPLHF. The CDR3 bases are TGTGCCAGCAGTGGGACAGGGGGCTCACCCCTCCACTTT.

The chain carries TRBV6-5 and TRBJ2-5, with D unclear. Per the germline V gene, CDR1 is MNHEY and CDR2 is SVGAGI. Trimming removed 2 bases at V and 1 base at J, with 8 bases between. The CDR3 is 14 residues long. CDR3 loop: CASSYGFLQETQYF. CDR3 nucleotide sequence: TGTGCCAGCAGTTACGGGTTTCTCCAAGAGACCCAGTACTTC.

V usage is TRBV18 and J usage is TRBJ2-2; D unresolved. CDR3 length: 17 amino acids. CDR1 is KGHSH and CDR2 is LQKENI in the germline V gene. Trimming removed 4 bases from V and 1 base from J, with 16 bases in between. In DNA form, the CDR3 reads TGTGCCAGCTCACTCGACCTTAGGTCCAGGAACACCGGGGAGCTGTTTTTT. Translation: CASSLDLRSRNTGELFF.

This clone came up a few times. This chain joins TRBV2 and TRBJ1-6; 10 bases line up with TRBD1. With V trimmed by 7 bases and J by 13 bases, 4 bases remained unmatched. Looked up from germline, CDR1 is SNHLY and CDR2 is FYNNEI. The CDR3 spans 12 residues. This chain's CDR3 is CASNTDRGPLHF. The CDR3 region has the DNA TGTGCCAGCAACACGGACAGGGGGCCCCTCCACTTT.

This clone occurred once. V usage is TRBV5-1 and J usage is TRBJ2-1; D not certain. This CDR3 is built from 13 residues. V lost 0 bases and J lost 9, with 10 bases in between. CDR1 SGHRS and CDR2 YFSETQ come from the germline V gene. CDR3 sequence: CASSLDSVGEQFF. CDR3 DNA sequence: TGCGCCAGCAGCTTGGATAGTGTCGGTGAGCAGTTCTTC.

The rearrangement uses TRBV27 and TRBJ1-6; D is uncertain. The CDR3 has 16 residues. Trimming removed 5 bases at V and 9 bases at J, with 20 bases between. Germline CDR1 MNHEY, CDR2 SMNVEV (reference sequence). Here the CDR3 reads CASSPYPEGRSSPLHF. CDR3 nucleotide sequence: TGTGCCAGCAGTCCGTATCCCGAGGGCAGGTCTTCACCCCTCCACTTT.

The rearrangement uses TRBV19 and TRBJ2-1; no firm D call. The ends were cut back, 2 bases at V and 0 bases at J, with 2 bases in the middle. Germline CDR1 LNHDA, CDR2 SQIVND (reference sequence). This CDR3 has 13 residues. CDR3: CASSISSYNEQFF. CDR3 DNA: TGTGCCAGTAGTATAAGCTCCTACAATGAGCAGTTCTTC.

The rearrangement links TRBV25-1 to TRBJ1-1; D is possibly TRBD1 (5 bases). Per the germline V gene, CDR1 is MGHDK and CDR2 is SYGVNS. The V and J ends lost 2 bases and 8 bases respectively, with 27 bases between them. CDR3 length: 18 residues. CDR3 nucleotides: TGTGCCAGCAGTGAACTCCCCCCACAGGAGGGTGGACGTTCCGAAGCTTTCTTT. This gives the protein CASSELPPQEGGRSEAFF.

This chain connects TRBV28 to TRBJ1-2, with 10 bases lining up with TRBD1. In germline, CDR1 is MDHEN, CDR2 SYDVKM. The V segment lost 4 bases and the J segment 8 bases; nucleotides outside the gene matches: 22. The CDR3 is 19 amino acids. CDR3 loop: CASSSPGQGPRSLLGGYTF. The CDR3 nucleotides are TGTGCCAGCAGTTCCCCGGGACAGGGGCCCCGGAGTTTACTAGGGGGCTACACCTTC.

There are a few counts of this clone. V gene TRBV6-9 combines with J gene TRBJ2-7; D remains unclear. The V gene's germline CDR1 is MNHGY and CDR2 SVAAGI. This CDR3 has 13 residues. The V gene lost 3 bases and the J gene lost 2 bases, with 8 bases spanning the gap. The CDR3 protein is CASSYSRPYEQYF. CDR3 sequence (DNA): TGTGCCAGCAGTTACAGTAGGCCCTACGAGCAGTACTTC.

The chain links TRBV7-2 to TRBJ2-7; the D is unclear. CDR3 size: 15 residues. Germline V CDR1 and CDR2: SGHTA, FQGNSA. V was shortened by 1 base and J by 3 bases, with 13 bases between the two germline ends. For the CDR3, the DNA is TGTGCCAGCAGCTTAGGAGATAGGCAGCTCTACGAGCAGTACTTC. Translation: CASSLGDRQLYEQYF.

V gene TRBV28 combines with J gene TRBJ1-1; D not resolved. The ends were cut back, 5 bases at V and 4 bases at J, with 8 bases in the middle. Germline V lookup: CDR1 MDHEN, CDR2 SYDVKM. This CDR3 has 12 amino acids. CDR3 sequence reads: CASSLRFTEAFF. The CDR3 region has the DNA TGTGCCAGCAGTCTTCGGTTCACTGAAGCTTTCTTT.

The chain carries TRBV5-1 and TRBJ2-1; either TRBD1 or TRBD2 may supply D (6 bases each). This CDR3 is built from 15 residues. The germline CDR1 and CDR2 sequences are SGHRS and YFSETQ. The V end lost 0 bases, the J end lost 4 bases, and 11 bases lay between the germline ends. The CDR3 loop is CASSLDGGRYNEQFF. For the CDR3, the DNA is TGCGCCAGCAGCTTGGATGGGGGGCGGTACAATGAGCAGTTCTTC. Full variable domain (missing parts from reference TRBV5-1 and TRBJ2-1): KAGVTQTPRYLIKTRGQQVTLSCSPISGHRSVSWYQQTPGQGLQFLFEYFSETQRNKGNFPGRFSGRQFSNSRSEMNVSTLELGDSALYLCASSLDGGRYNEQFFGPGTRLTVL.

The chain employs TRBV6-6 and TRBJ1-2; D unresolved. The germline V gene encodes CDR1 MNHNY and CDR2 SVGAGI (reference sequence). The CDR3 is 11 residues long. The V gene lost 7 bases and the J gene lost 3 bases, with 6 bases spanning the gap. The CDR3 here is CASTGYYGYTF. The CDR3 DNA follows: TGTGCCAGCACCGGGTACTATGGCTACACCTTC.

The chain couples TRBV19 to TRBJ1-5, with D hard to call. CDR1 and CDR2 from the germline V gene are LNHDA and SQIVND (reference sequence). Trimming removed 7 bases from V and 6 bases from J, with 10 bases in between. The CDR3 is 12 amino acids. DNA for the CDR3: TGTGCCAGTACCCCACGGGGTCAGCCCCAGCATTTT. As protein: CASTPRGQPQHF. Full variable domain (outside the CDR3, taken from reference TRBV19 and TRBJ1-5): DGGITQSPKYLFRKEGQNVTLSCEQNLNHDAMYWYRQDPGQGLRLIYYSQIVNDFQKGDIAEGYSVSREKKESFPLTVTSAQKNPTAFYLCASTPRGQPQHFGDGTRLSIL.

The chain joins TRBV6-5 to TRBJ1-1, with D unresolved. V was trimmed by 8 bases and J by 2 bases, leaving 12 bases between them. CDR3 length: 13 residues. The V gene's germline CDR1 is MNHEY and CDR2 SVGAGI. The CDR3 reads CASGRAVNTEAFF. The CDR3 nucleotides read TGTGCCAGCGGTCGTGCAGTCAACACTGAAGCTTTCTTT.

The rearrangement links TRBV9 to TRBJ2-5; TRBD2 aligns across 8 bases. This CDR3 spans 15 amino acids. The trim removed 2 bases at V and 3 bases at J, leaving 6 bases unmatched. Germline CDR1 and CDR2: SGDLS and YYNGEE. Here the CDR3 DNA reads TGTGCCAGCAGCGTGAATAGCGGGGCCAAAGAGACCCAGTACTTC. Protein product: CASSVNSGAKETQYF.

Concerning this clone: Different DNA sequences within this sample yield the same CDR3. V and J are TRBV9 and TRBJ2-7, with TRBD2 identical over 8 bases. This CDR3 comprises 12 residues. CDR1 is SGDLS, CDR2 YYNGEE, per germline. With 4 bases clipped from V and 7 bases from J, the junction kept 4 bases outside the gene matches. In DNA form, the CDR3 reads TGTGCCAGCAGCCCCGGGGGGGCAGAGCAGTACTTC. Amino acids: CASSPGGAEQYF.